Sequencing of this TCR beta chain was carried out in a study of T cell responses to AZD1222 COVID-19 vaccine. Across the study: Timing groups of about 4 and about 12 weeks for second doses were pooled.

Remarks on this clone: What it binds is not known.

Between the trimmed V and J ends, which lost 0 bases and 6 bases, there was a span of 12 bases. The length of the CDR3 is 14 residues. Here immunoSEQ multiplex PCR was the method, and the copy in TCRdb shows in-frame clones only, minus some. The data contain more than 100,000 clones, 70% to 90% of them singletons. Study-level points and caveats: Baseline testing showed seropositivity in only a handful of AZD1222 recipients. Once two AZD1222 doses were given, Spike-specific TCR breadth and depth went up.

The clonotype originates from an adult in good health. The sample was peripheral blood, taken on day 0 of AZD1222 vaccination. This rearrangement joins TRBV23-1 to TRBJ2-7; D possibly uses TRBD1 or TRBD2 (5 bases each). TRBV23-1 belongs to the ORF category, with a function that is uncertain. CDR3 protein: CASSQSVGVGEQYF. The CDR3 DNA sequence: TGCGCCAGCAGTCAATCGGTGGGGGTAGGCGAGCAGTACTTC.